This T cell receptor beta chain was identified during a study of T cell changes during pregnancy in multiple sclerosis. This CDR3 is 15 amino acids long. Germline V gene sequence: CDR1 GTSNPN, CDR2 SVGIG (reference sequence). Trimming at V came to 4 bases and at J to 2 bases, leaving 6 bases not matched to a gene. This clone was seen only once. Clones were sequenced by immunoSEQ multiplex PCR, and TCRdb holds only the in-frame ones, with some missing. Among under 60,000 clones listed, roughly 92% were seen once. The sequence came from a female donor with multiple sclerosis, enrolled in a pregnancy study. This chain uses TRBV30 with TRBJ2-2; 8 bases fit TRBD2. The sample consisted of CD4+ T cells from peripheral blood mononuclear cells, taken in the third trimester of pregnancy. CDR3 sequence reads: CAWTGLASNTGELFF. In nucleotides, the CDR3 is TGTGCCTGGACTGGACTAGCTTCTAACACCGGGGAGCTGTTTTTT.